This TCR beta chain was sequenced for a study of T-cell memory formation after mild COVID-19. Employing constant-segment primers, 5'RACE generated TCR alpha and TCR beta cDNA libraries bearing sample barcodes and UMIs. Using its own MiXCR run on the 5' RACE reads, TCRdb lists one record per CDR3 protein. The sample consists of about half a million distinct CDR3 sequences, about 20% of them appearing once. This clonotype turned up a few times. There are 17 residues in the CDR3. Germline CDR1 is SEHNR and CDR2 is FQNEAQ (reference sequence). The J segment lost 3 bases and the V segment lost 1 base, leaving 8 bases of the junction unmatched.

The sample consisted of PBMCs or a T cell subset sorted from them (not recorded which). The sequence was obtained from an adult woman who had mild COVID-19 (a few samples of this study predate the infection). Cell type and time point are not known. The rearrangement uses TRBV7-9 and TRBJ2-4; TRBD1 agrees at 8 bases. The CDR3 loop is CASSLGAGGAFKNIQYF. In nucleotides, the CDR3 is TGTGCCAGCAGCTTAGGTGCAGGGGGCGCATTCAAAAACATTCAGTACTTC.